One and the same sample provided the 6 T cell receptor beta chains below, sequenced in a study of blood T cell repertoires in COVID-19 (dated by TCRdb to between 2020 and 2021). Libraries came from the immunoSEQ multiplex PCR assay. TCRdb took over this immuneACCESS table, retaining in-frame rearrangements with V and J assigned. Such tables are incomplete; in checked studies, under half of the missing clones stem from an unresolved V gene, and the remainder is unexplained. The sample has a few hundred thousand clones on record, around nine tenths of them singletons. 3% to 4.5% of the sample rests with the top ten. Source material: peripheral blood. The receptors shown here come from a woman aged 60 to 75 with COVID-19, enrolled during active disease.

The chain carries TRBV18 and TRBJ1-3; tentative D call: TRBD1 (6 bases). The V gene lost 0 bases and the J gene lost 0 bases, with 9 bases spanning the gap. Germline V gene data show CDR1 as KGHSH and CDR2 as LQKENI. The CDR3 totals 16 residues. CDR3: CASSPPTGHSGNTIYF. The CDR3 DNA reads TGTGCCAGCTCACCACCGACAGGACACTCTGGAAACACCATATATTTT.

On this clone: The sample contains more than one DNA sequence encoding this CDR3. The chain recombines TRBV6-5 with TRBJ2-7, with 8 bases fitting TRBD1. Germline trimming cut 6 bases from V and 1 base from J; bases unmatched to any gene: 2. CDR3 size: 13 residues. Germline V CDR1 and CDR2: MNHEY, SVGAGI. CDR3 DNA: TGTGCCAGCAGCAGACAGGGGTCCTACGAGCAGTACTTC. Translated, it gives CASSRQGSYEQYF.

This clone showed up many times. V and J are TRBV6-5 and TRBJ1-2, with 11 bases that match TRBD1. The CDR3 spans 16 residues. The trim removed 2 bases at V and 4 bases at J, leaving 6 bases unmatched. Germline V gives CDR1 MNHEY, CDR2 SVGAGI. CDR3 sequence reads: CASSYLRTGGSYGYTF. The CDR3 region has the DNA TGTGCCAGCAGTTACCTTAGGACAGGGGGCAGCTATGGCTACACCTTC.

This sequence joins TRBV5-1 and TRBJ1-2; 9 bases fit TRBD1. This CDR3 spans 16 amino acids. Unmatched junction bases numbered 7, after V lost 0 bases and J lost 4 bases. From germline, CDR1 is SGHRS and CDR2 YFSETQ. The DNA for the CDR3 is TGCGCCAGCAGCTTGGAAGGGACAGGGAGCGGCTATGGCTACACCTTC. This encodes CASSLEGTGSGYGYTF.

The J gene is TRBJ1-3, the V gene TRBV3-1 (or the pseudogene TRBV3-2); no clear D gene. Trimming took 4 bases from V and 0 from J, leaving 4 bases between them. CDR3 size: 13 residues. Germline V lookup: CDR1 LGHDT, CDR2 YNNKEL (reference sequence). The CDR3 DNA is TGTGCCAGCAGCCCCAACTCTGGAAACACCATATATTTT. Amino acids: CASSPNSGNTIYF.

V usage is TRBV11-3 and J usage is TRBJ2-3, with a weak D call TRBD2 (7 bases). Trimming left V 1 base short and J 0 bases short, with 17 bases between. This CDR3 region has 18 residues. The germline V gene has CDR1 SGHNT and CDR2 YENEEA. CDR3 protein: CASSLGAPRGASTDTQYF. The CDR3 DNA follows: TGTGCCAGCAGCTTAGGGGCACCACGGGGGGCCAGCACAGATACGCAGTATTTT.